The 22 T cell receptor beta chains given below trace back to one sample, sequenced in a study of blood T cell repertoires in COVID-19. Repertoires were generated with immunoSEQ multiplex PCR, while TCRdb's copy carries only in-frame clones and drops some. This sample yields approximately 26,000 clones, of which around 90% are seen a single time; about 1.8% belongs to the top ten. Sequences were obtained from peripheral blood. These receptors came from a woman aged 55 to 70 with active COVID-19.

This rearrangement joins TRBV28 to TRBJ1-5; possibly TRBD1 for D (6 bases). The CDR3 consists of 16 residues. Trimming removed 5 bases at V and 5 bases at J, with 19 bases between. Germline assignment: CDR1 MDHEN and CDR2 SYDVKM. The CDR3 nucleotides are TGTGCCAGCAGTCCGCCAGGGGTACCATCCGATCAGCCCCAGCATTTT. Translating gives CASSPPGVPSDQPQHF.

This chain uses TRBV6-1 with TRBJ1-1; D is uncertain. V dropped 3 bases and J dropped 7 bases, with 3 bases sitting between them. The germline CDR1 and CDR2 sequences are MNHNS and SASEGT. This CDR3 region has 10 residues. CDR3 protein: CASSDSEAFF. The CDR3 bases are TGTGCCAGCAGTGACAGTGAAGCTTTCTTT.

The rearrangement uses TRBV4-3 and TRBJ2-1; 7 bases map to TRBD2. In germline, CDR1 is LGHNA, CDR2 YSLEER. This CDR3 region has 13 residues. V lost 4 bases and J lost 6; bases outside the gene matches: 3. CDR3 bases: TGCGCCAGCAGCCGTCGACTAGCCAATGAGCAGTTCTTC. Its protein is CASSRRLANEQFF.

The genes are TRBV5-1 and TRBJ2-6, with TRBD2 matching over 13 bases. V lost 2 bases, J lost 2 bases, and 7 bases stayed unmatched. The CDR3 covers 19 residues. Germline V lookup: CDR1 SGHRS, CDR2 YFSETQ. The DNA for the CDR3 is TGCGCCAGCAGCTTCCAAGGACTAGCGGGAGTTACTGGGGCCAACGTCCTGACTTTC. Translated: CASSFQGLAGVTGANVLTF.

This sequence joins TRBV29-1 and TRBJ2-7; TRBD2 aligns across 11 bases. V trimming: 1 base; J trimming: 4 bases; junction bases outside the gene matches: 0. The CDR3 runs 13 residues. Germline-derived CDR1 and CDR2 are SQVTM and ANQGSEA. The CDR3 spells CSVEASGGYEQYF. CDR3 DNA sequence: TGCAGCGTTGAAGCTAGCGGGGGGTACGAGCAGTACTTC.

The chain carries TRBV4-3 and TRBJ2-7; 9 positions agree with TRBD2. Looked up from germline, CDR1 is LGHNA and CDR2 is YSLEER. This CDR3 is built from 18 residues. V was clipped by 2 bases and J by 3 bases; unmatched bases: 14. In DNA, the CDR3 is TGCGCCAGCAGCCAATTTTTATCGTTAGCGGGAGAGCACTACGAGCAGTACTTC. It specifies CASSQFLSLAGEHYEQYF.

For the CDR3, the DNA is TGTGCCAGCAGCTTACCACAGGGTAGTCCAGATACGCAGTATTTT. Its protein is CASSLPQGSPDTQYF. The J gene is TRBJ2-3, the V gene TRBV7-2; D is perhaps TRBD1 (6 bases). The CDR3 has 15 residues. Trimming removed 2 bases at V and 4 bases at J, with 13 bases between. Germline CDR1 is SGHTA and CDR2 is FQGNSA.

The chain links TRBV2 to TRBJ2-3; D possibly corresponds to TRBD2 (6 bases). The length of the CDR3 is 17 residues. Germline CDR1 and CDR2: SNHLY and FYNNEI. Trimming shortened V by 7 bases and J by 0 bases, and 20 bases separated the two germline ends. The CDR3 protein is CASNERASRYSTDTQYF. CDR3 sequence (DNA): TGTGCCAGCAATGAGCGGGCGTCACGTTATAGCACAGATACGCAGTATTTT. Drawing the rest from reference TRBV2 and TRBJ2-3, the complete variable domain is EPEVTQTPSHQVTQMGQEVILRCVPISNHLYFYWYRQILGQKVEFLVSFYNNEISEKSEIFDDQFSVERPDGSNFTLKIRSTKLEDSAMYFCASNERASRYSTDTQYFGPGTRLTVL.

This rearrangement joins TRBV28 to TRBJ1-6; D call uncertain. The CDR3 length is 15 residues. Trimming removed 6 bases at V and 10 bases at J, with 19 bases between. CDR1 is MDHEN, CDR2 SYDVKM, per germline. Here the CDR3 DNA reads TGTGCCAGCAGCCCCCCCGAAGGGTCGGGGTCACCCCTCCACTTT. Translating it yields CASSPPEGSGSPLHF.

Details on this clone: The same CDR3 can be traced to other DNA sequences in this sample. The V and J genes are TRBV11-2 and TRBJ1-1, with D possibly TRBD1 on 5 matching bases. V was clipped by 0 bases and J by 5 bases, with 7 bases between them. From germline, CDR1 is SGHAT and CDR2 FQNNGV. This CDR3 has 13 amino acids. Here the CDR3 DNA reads TGTGCCAGCAGCTTAGACAGGGATACTGAAGCTTTCTTT. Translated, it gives CASSLDRDTEAFF.

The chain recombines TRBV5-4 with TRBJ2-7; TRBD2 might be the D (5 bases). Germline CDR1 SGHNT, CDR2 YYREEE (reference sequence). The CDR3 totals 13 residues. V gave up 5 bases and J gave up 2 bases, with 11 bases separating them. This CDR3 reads CASRDGKTYEQYF. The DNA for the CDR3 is TGTGCCAGCAGGGACGGGAAAACCTACGAGCAGTACTTC.

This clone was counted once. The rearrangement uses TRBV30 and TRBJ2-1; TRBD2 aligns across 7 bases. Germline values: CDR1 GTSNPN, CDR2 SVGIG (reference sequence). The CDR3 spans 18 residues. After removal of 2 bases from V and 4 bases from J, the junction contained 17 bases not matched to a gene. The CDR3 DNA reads TGTGCCTGGAGTCAAAGGCATTCGACTAGCAGCGGTTACAATGAGCAGTTCTTC. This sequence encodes CAWSQRHSTSSGYNEQFF.

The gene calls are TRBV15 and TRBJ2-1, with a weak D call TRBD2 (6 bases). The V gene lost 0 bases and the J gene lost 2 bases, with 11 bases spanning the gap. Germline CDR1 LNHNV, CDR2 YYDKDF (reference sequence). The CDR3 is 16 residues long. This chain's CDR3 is CATSRDLGEAYNEQFF. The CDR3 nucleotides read TGTGCCACCAGCAGAGATTTGGGGGAGGCCTACAATGAGCAGTTCTTC.

CDR3 residues: CSVEDAGPDTQYF. The CDR3 nucleotides read TGCAGCGTTGAAGATGCAGGGCCAGATACGCAGTATTTT. The chain employs TRBV29-1 and TRBJ2-3; TRBD1 might be the D (5 bases). CDR3 length: 13 amino acids. V lost 0 bases to trimming and J lost 4 bases, with 8 bases between them. Germline-derived CDR1 and CDR2 are SQVTM and ANQGSEA.

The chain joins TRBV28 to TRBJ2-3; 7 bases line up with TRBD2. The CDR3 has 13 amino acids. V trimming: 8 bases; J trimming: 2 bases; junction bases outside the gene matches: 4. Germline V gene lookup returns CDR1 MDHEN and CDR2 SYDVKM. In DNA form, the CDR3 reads TGTGCCAGCGGAGCGGGGAACACAGATACGCAGTATTTT. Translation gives CASGAGNTDTQYF.

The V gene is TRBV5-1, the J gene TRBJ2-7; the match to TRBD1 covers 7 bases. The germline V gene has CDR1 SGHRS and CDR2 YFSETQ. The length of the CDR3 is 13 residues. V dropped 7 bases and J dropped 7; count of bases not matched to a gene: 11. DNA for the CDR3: TGCGCCAGCTCGGAAAGGCCAGGGGGAGAGCAGTACTTC. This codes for CASSERPGGEQYF.

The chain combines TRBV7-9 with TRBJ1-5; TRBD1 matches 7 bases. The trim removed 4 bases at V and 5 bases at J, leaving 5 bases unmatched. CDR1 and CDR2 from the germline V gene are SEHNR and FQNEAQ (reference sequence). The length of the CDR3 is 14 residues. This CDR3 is CASSYRDRDQPQHF. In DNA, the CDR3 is TGTGCCAGCAGCTACCGGGACAGAGATCAGCCCCAGCATTTT.

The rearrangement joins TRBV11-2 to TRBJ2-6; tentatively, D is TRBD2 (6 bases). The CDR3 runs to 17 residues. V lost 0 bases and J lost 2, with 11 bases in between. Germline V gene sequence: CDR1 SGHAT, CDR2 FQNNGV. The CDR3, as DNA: TGTGCCAGCAGCTTAGATCGCTCGGGAGCTGGGGCCAACGTCCTGACTTTC. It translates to CASSLDRSGAGANVLTF.

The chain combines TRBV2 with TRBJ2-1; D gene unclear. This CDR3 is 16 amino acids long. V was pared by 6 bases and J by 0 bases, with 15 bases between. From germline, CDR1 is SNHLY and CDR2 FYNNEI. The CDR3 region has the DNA TGTGCCAGCAGGGGTGAGTCCTGGAGCTCCTACAATGAGCAGTTCTTC. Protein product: CASRGESWSSYNEQFF.

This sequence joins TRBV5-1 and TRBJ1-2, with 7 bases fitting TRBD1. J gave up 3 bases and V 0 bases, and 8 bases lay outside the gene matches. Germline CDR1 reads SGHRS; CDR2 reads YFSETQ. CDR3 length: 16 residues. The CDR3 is CASSLEGQMSYYGYTF. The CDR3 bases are TGCGCCAGCAGCTTGGAGGGACAGATGTCCTACTATGGCTACACCTTC.

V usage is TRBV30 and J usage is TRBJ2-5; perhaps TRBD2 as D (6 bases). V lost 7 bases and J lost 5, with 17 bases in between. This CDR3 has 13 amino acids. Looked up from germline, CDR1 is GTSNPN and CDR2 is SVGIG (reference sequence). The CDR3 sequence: CASQGTGAETQYF. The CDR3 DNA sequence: TGTGCCTCCCAGGGAACGGGAGCGGAGACCCAGTACTTC.

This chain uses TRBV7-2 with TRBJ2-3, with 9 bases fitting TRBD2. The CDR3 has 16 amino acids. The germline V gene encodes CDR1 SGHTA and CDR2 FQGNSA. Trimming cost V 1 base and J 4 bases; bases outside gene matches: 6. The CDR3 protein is CASSLEAGGGADTQYF. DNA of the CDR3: TGTGCCAGCAGCTTAGAGGCGGGAGGGGGAGCAGATACGCAGTATTTT.